This TCR beta chain was identified in a study of cytomegalovirus exposure and HLA in healthy donors. The length of the CDR3 is 15 residues. Germline CDR1 is LNHNV and CDR2 is YYDKDF (reference sequence). V shed 2 bases and J shed 3 bases, with 11 bases lying between them. As concerns this clone: Its antigen is not known.

General study points: The authors listed some 150 TCR beta chains as cytomegalovirus-associated. The authors assumed roughly uniform sequencing depth across donors for presence/absence analyses. Excluded were some V segments that proved indistinguishable, including TRBV6-2 and TRBV6-3.

Vbeta (60) and Jbeta (13) primers were used in the PCR. Clones were read by immunoSEQ multiplex PCR, and TCRdb kept only the in-frame ones, dropping some. The ten top clones account for 6.5%, within a sample of under 200,000 clones. This TCR was recovered from a man aged 25 to 40 in good health and CMV-seronegative. The sequenced sample was PBMCs. The chain recombines TRBV15 with TRBJ1-3, with D maybe TRBD1 (6 bases). The CDR3 here is CATSRSRGYGNTIYF. DNA of the CDR3: TGTGCCACCAGCAGATCCAGGGGTTATGGAAACACCATATATTTT.